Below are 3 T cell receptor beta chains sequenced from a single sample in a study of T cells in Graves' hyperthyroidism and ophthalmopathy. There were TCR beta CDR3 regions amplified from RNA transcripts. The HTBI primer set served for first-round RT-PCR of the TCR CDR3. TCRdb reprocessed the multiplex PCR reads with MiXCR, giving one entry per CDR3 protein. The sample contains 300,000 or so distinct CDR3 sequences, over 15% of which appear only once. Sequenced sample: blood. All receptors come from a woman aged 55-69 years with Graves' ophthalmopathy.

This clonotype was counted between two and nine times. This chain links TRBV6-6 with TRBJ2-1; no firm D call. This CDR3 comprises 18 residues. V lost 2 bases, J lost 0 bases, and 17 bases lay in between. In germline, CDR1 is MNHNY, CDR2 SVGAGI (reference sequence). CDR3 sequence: CASSYRQNSRSSYNEQFF. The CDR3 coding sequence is TGTGCCAGCAGTTACCGCCAAAATAGTAGGAGCTCCTACAATGAGCAGTTCTTC.

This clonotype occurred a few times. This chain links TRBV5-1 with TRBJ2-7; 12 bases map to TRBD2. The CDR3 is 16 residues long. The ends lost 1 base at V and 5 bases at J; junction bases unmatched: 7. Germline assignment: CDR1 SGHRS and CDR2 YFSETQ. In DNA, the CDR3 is TGCGCCAGCAGCTTGACTCTAGCGGGAGGGCCTAACGAGCAGTACTTC. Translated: CASSLTLAGGPNEQYF.

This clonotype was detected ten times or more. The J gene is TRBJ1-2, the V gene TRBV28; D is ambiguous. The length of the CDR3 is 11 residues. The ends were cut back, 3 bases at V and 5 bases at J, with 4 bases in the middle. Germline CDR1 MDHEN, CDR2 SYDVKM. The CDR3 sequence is CASSLAYGYTF. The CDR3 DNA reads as TGTGCCAGCAGTTTGGCGTATGGCTACACCTTC.